These 9 T cell receptor beta chains share one sample of origin, sequenced in a study of cytotoxic CD8 clonotypes in ibrutinib-treated CLL. The data were produced by immunoSEQ multiplex PCR, yet TCRdb's version contains in-frame clones alone and is incomplete. The data contain 160,000 or so clones, about 84% of them singletons. The material was PBMCs, obtained after 24 months of ibrutinib treatment. The receptors derive from a human donor with chronic lymphocytic leukemia.

This chain connects TRBV6-4 to TRBJ2-3, with TRBD2 matching over 7 bases. Trimming at V came to 6 bases and at J to 3 bases, leaving 6 bases not matched to a gene. The germline gives CDR1 MRHNA, CDR2 SNTAGT. This CDR3 region has 14 residues. The CDR3 protein is CASSLGLETDTQYF. The CDR3 DNA is TGTGCCAGCAGCCTCGGACTAGAAACAGATACGCAGTATTTT.

The V and J genes are TRBV4-1 and TRBJ2-5; 7 bases map to TRBD2. Trimming at V came to 3 bases and at J to 0 bases, leaving 7 bases not matched to a gene. Germline lookup yields CDR1 MGHRA and CDR2 YSYEKL. The CDR3 runs to 16 residues. Written as DNA, the CDR3 is TGCGCCAGCAGCCAGGGTAGCGGGCTCAACCAAGAGACCCAGTACTTC. Translation gives CASSQGSGLNQETQYF.

The J gene is TRBJ2-1, the V gene TRBV9; 9 nucleotides line up with TRBD2. Unmatched junction bases numbered 19, after V lost 5 bases and J lost 10 bases. CDR1 is SGDLS and CDR2 is YYNGEE in the germline V gene. The length of the CDR3 is 17 residues. DNA of the CDR3: TGTGCCAGCAGTACGTTGAACCTAGCGGCGGGAGGGAGGGAGCAGTTCTTC. It encodes CASSTLNLAAGGREQFF.

The J gene is TRBJ2-1, the V gene TRBV18; a possible D gene is TRBD1 (6 bases). Trimming took off 5 bases at V and 5 bases at J, with 10 bases between the two ends. The CDR3 is 13 residues long. Germline assignment: CDR1 KGHSH and CDR2 LQKENI. The CDR3 DNA sequence: TGTGCCAGCTCATTAACAGGGAACAATGAGCAGTTCTTC. It translates to CASSLTGNNEQFF.

The genes are TRBV30 and TRBJ2-4; perhaps TRBD1 as D (6 bases). The CDR3 loop spans 12 amino acids. Germline values: CDR1 GTSNPN, CDR2 SVGIG (reference sequence). Trimming left V 8 bases short and J 4 bases short, with 12 bases between. For the CDR3, the DNA is TGTGCCGGGGGCAGGGTGAAAAACATTCAGTACTTC. As protein: CAGGRVKNIQYF. Filled out from reference TRBV30 and TRBJ2-4, the complete variable domain reads SQTIHQWPATLVQPVGSPLSLECTVEGTSNPNLYWYRQAAGRGLQLLFYSVGIGQISSEVPQNLSASRPQDRQFILSSKKLLLSDSGFYLCAGGRVKNIQYFGAGTRLSVL.

The V call is TRBV20-1, the J call TRBJ2-5; D uncertain. The CDR3 has 11 amino acids. Germline V lookup: CDR1 DFQATT, CDR2 SNEGSKA (reference sequence). Trimming removed 1 base at V and 5 bases at J, with 5 bases between. The CDR3 sequence: CSARVWETQYF. The CDR3 DNA reads as TGCAGTGCTAGAGTGTGGGAGACCCAGTACTTC.

The chain joins TRBV7-9 to TRBJ2-5, with D tentatively TRBD1 (6 bases). The CDR3 has 14 amino acids. Germline loops: CDR1 SEHNR, CDR2 FQNEAQ (reference sequence). The ends were cut back, 5 bases at V and 0 bases at J, with 10 bases in the middle. CDR3 nucleotide sequence: TGTGCCAGCAGCAAGGGACACGACCAAGAGACCCAGTACTTC. Translation gives CASSKGHDQETQYF.

The chain is built from TRBV10-3 and TRBJ2-3; 11 bases match TRBD2. The trim removed 4 bases at V and 8 bases at J, leaving 8 bases unmatched. Germline V CDR1 and CDR2: ENHRY, SYGVKD. The CDR3 loop spans 15 amino acids. CDR3 residues: CAISGVAGGPATQYF. The CDR3 DNA sequence: TGTGCCATCAGTGGTGTAGCGGGGGGGCCGGCTACGCAGTATTTT.

This clone occurred a few times. The chain combines TRBV27 with TRBJ1-5, with TRBD1 matching 8 bases. CDR1 is MNHEY, CDR2 SMNVEV, per germline (reference sequence). This CDR3 region has 15 residues. Unmatched junction bases numbered 9, after V lost 6 bases and J lost 5 bases. The CDR3 spells CASSKLRGPDQPQHF. Written as DNA, the CDR3 is TGTGCCAGCAGCAAACTCAGGGGGCCGGATCAGCCCCAGCATTTT.